This T cell receptor beta chain appears in the sequencing data of a study of cytomegalovirus exposure and HLA in healthy donors (dated by TCRdb to between 2016 and 2019). For the study in its entirety: An earlier analysis of some 600 of the donors reported about 260 Gb of sequence data and 100 million to 120 million unique TCR beta sequences obtained from 180 million or so T cells. An early release that covered 640 HLA-typed donors contained approximately 300 gigabases of sequencing data and 80 million or so unique TCR sequences. Across 300 to 400 genotyped donors of the cohort, an average of roughly 250,000 unique TCR beta nucleotide sequences per donor were sequenced, and around 19% of those sequences were non-productive. An earlier analysis of approximately 640 of the donors applied high-throughput TCR beta sequencing to assess whether each TCR beta V gene segment acted as functional or pseudogenic. All discovery cohort repertoires had been generated using a single sequencing platform. Of the 350 to 450 genotyped donors, approximately 80% fell in the genetic ancestry cluster associated with self-reported Caucasian donors. Both class I and class II loci were covered by HLA typing, at four-digit resolution. In addition to the first cohort of 650 to 750 subjects, a separate validation cohort of approximately 130 different subjects was used. In a later analysis, previously published TCR beta repertoires from several hundred donors were re-analyzed and high-resolution HLA genotyping was added so that TCR occurrence patterns could be studied. In a later genetic analysis, genome-wide SNP genotypes for about 55% of the roughly 700 donors were used, and that subset was treated as a discovery cohort. Using immunosequencing, the study profiled T cell repertoires from roughly 650 subjects and related those repertoires to cytomegalovirus serostatus. High-throughput TCR immunosequencing, statistical association of individual TCRs with disease status, and machine learning were combined to predict cytomegalovirus infection status. Several DR-DQ haplotypes were handled as single units for association and clustering because linkage in the cohort was strong. The study was designed to test whether signatures of past pathogen exposure could be identified by cataloging public T cell receptors. Typing coverage differed by locus: A, B, C, DRB1 and DQB1 were typed in about 629-640 donors, DQA1 in approximately 520, DPA1 in around 580, and DPB1 in roughly 450. Donor age, sex, ethnicity and CMV serostatus were compiled alongside the repertoire data. The later analysis used no new phenotypic data to find candidate immune exposures, relying instead on TCR beta sequences and their occurrence across donors.

Library method: the immunoSEQ multiplex PCR assay. A mixture of 60 forward primers for TCR Vbeta segments and 13 reverse primers for TCR Jbeta segments was used in the multiplex PCR. The CDR3 region of rearranged TCR beta genes was amplified from genomic DNA with a multiplex PCR assay. On the Illumina HiSeq System, the amplified TCR beta libraries were sequenced as 87-base-pair reads. Concerning the study's data processing: In a later analysis, 80 million or so unique TCR beta chains were counted across the roughly 670 repertoires, and roughly 10 million of these chains were shared by at least two donors. A nearest-neighbor algorithm error-corrected the raw reads and collapsed the reads into unique sequences, merging closely related sequences to remove PCR and sequencing errors. V, D and J gene segments were assigned by aligning CDR3 sequences to IMGT reference sequences. For a sequence to be retained, a match of at least six nucleotides was required to both a V gene segment and a J gene segment. Rearrangements were called productive when the CDR3 lacked stop codons and stayed in frame with V and J; all others were non-productive. CDR3 was defined by IMGT convention, running from the second conserved V-encoded cysteine to the conserved J-encoded phenylalanine. In an earlier analysis of around 600 of the donors, sequences lacking an unambiguous match to a single V gene segment were excluded. An earlier analysis of fewer than 750 of the donors classified V segments as functional when productive rearrangements were above 56.7% and as segregating when the standard deviation between donors was above 5%. A statistical classification framework was built for diagnosing cytomegalovirus status from the catalog of TCR beta chain sequences. A later analysis assigned V and J genes by comparing TCR nucleotide sequences with IMGT/GENE-DB human TR gene sequences. A later analysis assigned CDR3 sequences and most-parsimonious VDJ recombination scenarios with the TCRdist pipeline. In a later analysis, each TCR beta chain was defined by its CDR3 amino acid sequence together with its V-gene family, and reads lacking a unique V-gene family were excluded. To address suspected cross-contamination and a sequencing artifact, a later analysis removed 550 to 750 highly shared, low-generation-probability nucleotide sequences. For each public chain, a later analysis derived a clonal expansion index from normalized ranks of inferred template counts within each repertoire. In a later analysis, generation probabilities were computed with a VDJ recombination model fitted to out-of-frame rearrangements, and the resulting probabilities were checked against IGoR. In a later analysis, TCR-TCR, TCR-HLA and TCR-CMV co-occurrence was scored with hypergeometric tests, and a repertoire-size bias correction was applied to TCR pairs. A later analysis estimated false discovery rates by permuting HLA or CMV assignments 20 times. In a later analysis, co-occurring TCRs were grouped with DBSCAN, and TCRdist sequence similarity was added when clustering was performed within HLA-allele-positive subsets. Co-occurrence clustering excluded repertoires with fewer than 30,000 or more than 120,000 public chains, plus five with anomalous nucleotide sharing. As stored in TCRdb, this immuneACCESS dataset retains in-frame rearrangements with V and J assigned. A fraction of the clones does not appear; measured against another copy, unresolved V genes explain less than half of the discrepancy, and the remainder lacks a known reason. That table gives V, J and clone size, and the DNA gave D and trimming. The sample includes about 130,000 clones, with roughly 79% observed a single time. The top ten hold about 0.75% of the sample.

CDR1 and CDR2, looked up from the germline V gene, are LGHNT and FRNRAP. The junction carries 12 bases between V and J, which are trimmed by 7 bases and 8 bases respectively. From the cysteine up to the phenylalanine, the CDR3 has a length of 12 residues. Of all the DNA, just the CDR3 is kept, 36 bases in frame from base 1. The cohort comprised more than 550 healthy bone marrow donors. Cohort members were all nominally healthy when sampled, although unrecorded immune exposures were likely present. The donor was CMV seronegative and was included in the group of a few hundred seronegative cohort members. Every donor gave a peripheral blood sample, and the peripheral blood mononuclear cells from that sample were used for TCR beta sequencing. The Qiagen DNeasy Blood Extraction Kit was used to extract genomic DNA from the blood cell samples. The full study reports these points: According to the authors, the approach could potentially be generalized to other disease states and immunological phenotypes. According to a later genetic analysis, donors in an Asian-associated ancestry cluster had fewer N-insertions in productive TCRs than the roughly 700-donor mean. Sequencing depth was assumed to be roughly uniform across donors in the presence/absence analyses, though that assumption may not hold. A further reported finding was that TCR beta sequences accurately predicted the HLA-A and HLA-B alleles for most subjects in the first cohort. A later analysis found that most CMV-associated TCR beta chains appeared HLA-restricted, with HLA associations seemingly driven largely by CMV exposure. This cohort had only TCR beta chains sequenced, and the lack of alpha or paired-chain data limited which features could be detected. Three of the identified cytomegalovirus-associated TCR beta chains were confirmed in vitro to be specific for cytomegalovirus antigens. The study gave a list of some 150 TCR beta chains associated with cytomegalovirus. In an earlier analysis of about 550 of the donors, most TCR beta V segments were observed in productive rearrangements about 87% or about 30% of the time, broadly matching IMGT annotations. The classifier was reported to diagnose cytomegalovirus status with high specificity and sensitivity in both the original and validation cohorts. According to a later analysis, parvovirus B19, influenza, CMV and Epstein-Barr virus appeared linked to several top co-occurrence clusters. A later analysis found that HLA-associated TCR beta chains were more clonally expanded and had lower generation probabilities than equally common non-associated chains. Immune exposure information for the cohort was limited to CMV serostatus. When HLA alleles, especially DR and DQ, strongly co-occurred, attributing TCR associations to individual alleles was difficult. Most TCR sequences were seen in very few donors, while some public TCRs were found in many individuals. Correlated functional status among segregating V segments might be attributable to linkage disequilibrium, but an unknown experimental factor could not be ruled out. A later analysis found that TCR association rates varied across HLA loci, with DRB1 alleles showing the most associated TCRs and HLA-C alleles the fewest. A cluster of highly shared sequence variants was judged likely to be a technical artifact of the sequencing pipeline. An association between a missense DCLRE1C variant and V-gene and J-gene trimming of TCR beta chains was found in a later genetic analysis and replicated in an independent cohort. Because the 87-base-pair reads could not distinguish some IMGT-functional V segments, including TRBV6-2 and TRBV6-3, those segments were excluded. Because HLA typing was missing for some donors at each locus, association tests included only the typed subset. A later analysis associated around 16,000 TCR beta sequences with specific HLA alleles at a false discovery rate of 0.05. Because counts were too low, some 17 rarely observed V segments, including chromosome 9 orphons, were excluded from the earlier analysis of around 590 of the donors.

Of note for this clone: Its antigen target is currently unknown. Base qualities are not at hand, and no much larger clone is one base apart.

The origin of this receptor is a young man in good health and CMV-seronegative. Sample: PBMCs. The chain links TRBV12-5 with TRBJ2-1, with the D gene too uncertain to name. The CDR3 sequence is CASARKEHEQFF. The DNA sequence follows: TGTGCTAGTGCCCGAAAAGAGCATGAGCAGTTCTTC.